This T cell receptor (beta chain) was captured in a study of blood T cells in healthy people across ages. General study results and limits: Higher diversity and more naive CD4+ cells were features of long-lived donors, compared to aged donors.

The second PCR ran roughly 7 to 12 cycles with a sample-barcoded 5' primer and J-beta primers. MiXCR, run by TCRdb on the 5' RACE reads, gives a single entry per CDR3 protein. The data hold over 700,000 distinct CDR3 sequences, with roughly 53% observed a single time. As concerns this clonotype: Its specificity is unknown.

The source is a man of 80 years or more in good health. Material: blood.

The CDR3 loop reads CASSFTGTSPGVGVWNEQFF. The CDR3 nucleotides read TGTGCCAGCAGTTTTACGGGCACGTCTCCGGGGGTCGGGGTTTGGAATGAGCAGTTCTTC. V and J are TRBV28 and TRBJ2-1; the D gene is possibly TRBD2 (6 bases). CDR3 length: 20 amino acids. Trimming removed 3 bases from V and 7 bases from J, with 31 bases in between. Per the germline V gene, CDR1 is MDHEN and CDR2 is SYDVKM.